This is a list of T cell receptor beta chains from one sample in a study of shared clonotypes between healthy human individuals. Sequenced by immunoSEQ multiplex PCR; TCRdb stores in-frame clones only, minus some. The sample carries some 1,400,000 clones, around 95% recorded once. Sequencing input: naive CD4+ T cells sorted from blood. The origin of the receptors is a man between 25 and 39 years old in good health. Each CDR3 is given with its conserved first and last residue.

TRBV18	CASSPQTRRVIYEQYF
TRBV11-2	CASSSLAGATGELFF
TRBV5-1	CASSLLSGADTEAFF
TRBV7-9	CASSLRGEGDEQYF
TRBV5-1	CASSLASGSPYEQYF
TRBV6-1	CASSEERGGLYNEQFF
TRBV18	CASSPGGSYNEQFF
TRBV28	CASSPSGTTYEQYF
TRBV6-5	CASSSGLAGPYNEQFF
TRBV7-2	CASSHALNSYNEQFF
TRBV28	CASRGVTSYNEQFF
TRBV10-3	CAIRAGDTDTQYF
TRBV28	CASSSQVKLGNTIYF
TRBV5-1	CASSLGLAGTYEQYF
TRBV6-5	CASTKGGYSGNTIYF
TRBV2	CASSGNSGNTIYF
TRBV7-3	CASSFRASTGNTEAFF
TRBV11-3	CASSRGGASYNEQFF
TRBV15	CATSIRTGGNTGELFF
TRBV6-1	CASRSTGGSTDTQYF
TRBV19	CASSQSPILNTEAFF
TRBV4-3	CASSQVIGGTYGYTF
TRBV10-3	CAISVTAWELFF